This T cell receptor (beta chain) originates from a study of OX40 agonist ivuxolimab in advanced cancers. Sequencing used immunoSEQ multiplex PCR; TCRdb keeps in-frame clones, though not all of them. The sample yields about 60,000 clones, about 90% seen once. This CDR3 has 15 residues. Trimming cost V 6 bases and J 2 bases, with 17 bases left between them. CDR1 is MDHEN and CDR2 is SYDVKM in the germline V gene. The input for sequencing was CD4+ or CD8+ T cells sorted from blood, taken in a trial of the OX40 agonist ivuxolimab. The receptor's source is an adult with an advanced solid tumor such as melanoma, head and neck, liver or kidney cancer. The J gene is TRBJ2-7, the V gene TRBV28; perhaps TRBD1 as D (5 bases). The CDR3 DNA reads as TGTGCCAGCAGCACCGTTTTGGACATCACCTACGAGCAGTACTTC. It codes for CASSTVLDITYEQYF.